This T cell receptor beta chain is from a study of blood T cells in healthy people across ages (dated by TCRdb to the mid-2010s). About the investigation overall: In model experiments, template switching captured roughly one uniquely barcoded TCR beta cDNA molecule for every two T cells. The study measured age-related changes in TCR beta repertoire diversity using deep sequencing normalized with unique cDNA molecular identifiers. Donors were grouped into four age groups: young (average roughly 16 years), middle-aged (around 39), aged (about 60) and long-lived (less than 85). To avoid experimental bias, donors of different ages were spread randomly across the sequencing lanes. Two additional independent replicas of 1 million unique cDNA reads from the same blood draw were analyzed for two donors (one aged 18 to 29 and one aged 80 or older). The study at large found these results: Observed TCR beta diversity correlated strongly with the percentage of naive T cells measured by flow cytometry. As age increased, observed TCR beta diversity per million T cells dropped in a roughly linear way, and a significant reduction was already evident by age around 41. Compared with the aged group, more naive CD4+ T cells, fewer expanded clones and increased TCR diversity were shown by the long-lived group, suggesting age selection. Estimates of total diversity based on one million sequenced T cells were considered lower bounds and underestimates. Bulk unsorted PBMC profiling prevented conclusive comparison of naive and antigen-experienced compartments. Because the CMV infection status of the donors was unknown, age-related changes in expanded clonotypes may potentially have been confounded.

A word on this clonotype: The clone's antigen remains unknown. No much larger clone is present one base from it, and per-base qualities are unavailable.

The donors were around 39 Caucasian individuals from Russia, aged about 6 to 95 years, who were systemically healthy. Approximately 9.3 milliliters of peripheral blood were drawn from each donor into EDTA-treated Vacutainer tubes. PBMCs were isolated by Ficoll-Paque density-gradient centrifugation, with at least 7 million obtained per sample. Trizol reagent was used to extract total RNA from the PBMCs, yielding at least 5 micrograms per sample. For every donor, an aliquot of PBMCs went through flow cytometry to measure the percentages of naive CD45RAhigh/CD27high T cells. From its cysteine to its phenylalanine, the CDR3 spans 14 amino acids. This entry keeps only the CDR3 DNA: 42 bases, framed from base 1. CDR1 and CDR2 are read off the germline V gene as ENHRY and SYGVKD. V is shortened by 2 bases, J by 4 bases, and the region joining them spans 11 bases. The library came from 5' RACE. The sequencer listed for this sample is Illumina HiSeq 2500. A second PCR of roughly 7 to 11 cycles was performed with a sample-barcoded 5' primer and a J-beta primer mix. A unique molecular identifier was introduced onto each TCR beta cDNA molecule by a template-switch 5' adaptor carrying 12 random nucleotides. Each sample yielded at least 2.5 million CDR3-containing paired-end reads. The Mint cDNA synthesis kit, primed by a TRBC-specific oligonucleotide, was used to synthesize first-strand cDNA from all RNA. After uracil-DNA glycosylase treatment, a first 18-cycle PCR used universal primers M1SS and BC2_uni_R on all cDNA. Processing in the source paper ran as follows. Normalization of each sample was performed by random selection of 1 million high-quality reads, each carrying a distinct molecular identifier. Instead of being binned into consensus sequences, reads with shared molecular identifiers were discarded. MiTCR, with a Q25 quality threshold and the strictest error-elimination algorithm, was used for CDR3 identification, clonotype clustering and error correction. Lower-bound total TCR beta diversity was estimated with a nonparametric unseen species model using Euler transformation. TCRdb took the public reads, trimmed them with fastp at Q25, ran MiXCR for clone calling and kept in-frame beta chains. Here each entry gathers all rows of one CDR3 protein and keeps the most common genes and DNA. In this record, the V and J calls reflect TCRdb's handling and not the investigators' own analysis. The sample data list 1 million to 1.2 million distinct CDR3 sequences, and roughly two fifths of these were observed just once. Clones ranked in the top ten supply less than 15% of the sample.

Sequences were obtained from blood. This receptor was identified in a man aged 18 to 29 in good health. The rearranged segments are TRBV10-3 and TRBJ1-1; TRBD1 is a possible D gene, resting on 6 matching bases. The nucleotides are TGTGCCATCAGTGAGGTGGGAGGGGGCACTGAAGCTTTCTTT. Translated, this is CAISEVGGGTEAFF.